This TCR beta chain was captured in a study of glioma-infiltrating T cells after dendritic cell vaccination. Here immunoSEQ multiplex PCR was the method, and the copy in TCRdb shows in-frame clones only, minus some. The sample contains about 64,000 clones, 80% to 85% of which appear only once. Isocitrate dehydrogenase mutation was absent in all glioblastoma patients. To note about this clone: Its antigen remains unidentified.

The CDR3 is 15 amino acids. V lost 6 bases and J lost 3; bases outside the gene matches: 8. Germline CDR1 and CDR2: MNHNS and SASEGT. Study-level findings and limits: Survival was not directly related to TCR clonality in these patients.

The chain couples TRBV6-1 to TRBJ1-3, with 7 bases matching TRBD1. This specimen was blood, taken before dendritic cell vaccination. The receptor's source is a human donor with glioblastoma. This chain's CDR3 is CASRPTGAGGNTIYF. The DNA of the CDR3 is TGTGCCAGCAGACCCACAGGGGCGGGTGGAAACACCATATATTTT.